This T cell receptor (beta chain) was documented in a study of cytomegalovirus exposure and HLA in healthy donors. Study context: Earlier work reported approximately 110 million unique TCR beta sequences from roughly 180 million T cells.

With 7 bases removed from V and 1 base from J, the gap between germline ends came to 7 bases. Per germline, CDR1 MNHNS and CDR2 SASEGT. The CDR3 loop spans 12 amino acids. A multiplex PCR was run with 60 Vbeta primers and 13 Jbeta primers. The protocol was immunoSEQ multiplex PCR, while the TCRdb copy is restricted to in-frame clones and leaves out a portion. The sample records some 150,000 clones, 60% to 75% being singletons. This clonotype was obtained from a man younger than 40 in good health and CMV-seronegative. This chain joins TRBV6-1 and TRBJ1-1; no reliable D call. The sequenced sample was PBMCs. The CDR3 DNA reads TGTGCCAGCAAGCCATCGAACACTGAAGCTTTCTTT. It translates to CASKPSNTEAFF.